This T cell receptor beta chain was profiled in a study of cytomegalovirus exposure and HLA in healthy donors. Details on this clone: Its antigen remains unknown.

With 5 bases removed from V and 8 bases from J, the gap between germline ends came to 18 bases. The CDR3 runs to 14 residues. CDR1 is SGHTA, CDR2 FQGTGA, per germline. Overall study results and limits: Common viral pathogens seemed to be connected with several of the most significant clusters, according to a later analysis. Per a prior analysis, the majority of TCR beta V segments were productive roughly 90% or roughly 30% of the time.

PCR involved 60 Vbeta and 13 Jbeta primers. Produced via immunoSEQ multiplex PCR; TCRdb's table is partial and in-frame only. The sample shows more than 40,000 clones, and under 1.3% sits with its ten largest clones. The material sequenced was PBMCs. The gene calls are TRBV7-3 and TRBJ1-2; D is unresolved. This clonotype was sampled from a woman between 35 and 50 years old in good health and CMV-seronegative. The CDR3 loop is CASSNPGVEGGYTF. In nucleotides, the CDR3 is TGTGCCAGCAGCAATCCCGGGGTCGAAGGGGGCTACACCTTC.